Listed below are T cell receptor beta chains from one sample, sequenced in a study of PD-L1 blockade in urothelial cancer. Generated by immunoSEQ multiplex PCR, the TCRdb table keeps only in-frame clones and is missing some. The table includes fewer than 60,000 clones, roughly 87% detected once. Sequenced here: PBMCs, sampled around atezolizumab (anti-PD-L1) treatment. The receptors shown here come from an older man with urothelial cancer. CDR3s include the opening cysteine and the closing phenylalanine or tryptophan. The D gene is left open where the match is weak. Clone sizes are given selectively: once, few, many, or a class where the clone is expanded.

TRBJ2-7	TRBV5-1	NA	NA	15	TGCGCCAGCAGCCCCGTTGGAGGGCTGACCTACGAGCAGTACTTC	CASSPVGGLTYEQYF
TRBJ2-5	TRBV6-1	NA	TRBD2	14	TGTGCCAGCAGTTATCTGGCGGGAGGCGAGACCCAGTACTTC	CASSYLAGGETQYF
TRBJ2-1	TRBV10-3	NA	NA	16	TGTGCCATCAGTGCTCAGGGGCTAAGCTCCTACAATGAGCAGTTCTTC	CAISAQGLSSYNEQFF
TRBJ2-1	TRBV4-1	NA	TRBD2	16	TGCGCCAGCAGCCACGGACTAGCGGAGGTATTGAGTGAGCAGTTCTTC	CASSHGLAEVLSEQFF
TRBJ2-7	TRBV27	NA	NA	16	TGTGCCAGCAGTCTGTCGGCCTATGACAGCTCCTACGAGCAGTACTTC	CASSLSAYDSSYEQYF
TRBJ1-1	TRBV19	NA	NA	13	TGTGCCAGTAGTATAGGGGGGGACACTGAAGCTTTCTTT	CASSIGGDTEAFF
TRBJ2-6	TRBV19	NA	TRBD2	19	TGTGCCAGTACCCTTACGGGACTAGCGGTGGGAGCTGGGGCCAACGTCCTGACTTTC	CASTLTGLAVGAGANVLTF
TRBJ2-1	TRBV28	NA	TRBD2	16	TGTGCCAGCAGTTTCAAGCGGGAGGGAGGGAACAATGAGCAGTTCTTC	CASSFKREGGNNEQFF
TRBJ2-3	TRBV6-1	NA	NA	14	TGTGCCAGCAGTGTCCGGACTAGCACAGATACGCAGTATTTT	CASSVRTSTDTQYF
TRBJ2-5	TRBV2	few	NA	15	TGTGCCAGCAGTGGCGGCAGCCTCTACCAAGAGACCCAGTACTTC	CASSGGSLYQETQYF
TRBJ2-2	TRBV5-1	once	TRBD2	16	TGCGCCAGCAGCTGGGGGCTAGCGGGAGTGGCCGGGGAGCTGTTTTTT	CASSWGLAGVAGELFF
TRBJ2-1	TRBV18	NA	TRBD2	16	TGTGCCAGCTCCTTAGGTGGGAGGGCCGGATGGAATGAGCAGTTCTTC	CASSLGGRAGWNEQFF
TRBJ1-2	TRBV6-5	NA	TRBD1	13	TGTGCCAGCAGTCTCGGGACAGCCTCAGGCTACACCTTC	CASSLGTASGYTF
TRBJ2-4	TRBV29-1	once	NA	12	TGCAGCGTTGCTACCGGGACAACTGAACAGTACTTC	CSVATGTTEQYF
TRBJ1-5	TRBV30	NA	NA	13	TGTGCCTGGAGTGCCACCAGGGATCAGCCCCAGCATTTT	CAWSATRDQPQHF
TRBJ2-3	TRBV28	NA	NA	16	TGTGCCAGCAGTTTGGTAAGGGGACTTCTCACAGATACGCAGTATTTT	CASSLVRGLLTDTQYF
TRBJ2-7	TRBV28	NA	TRBD1	13	TGTGCCAGCAGGGGGACAGGGTCCTACGAGCAGTACTTC	CASRGTGSYEQYF
TRBJ2-5	TRBV2	NA	NA	14	TGTGCCAGCAGGGGCAGTGGGTCCTGGGAGACCCAGTACTTC	CASRGSGSWETQYF
TRBJ2-5	TRBV29-1	NA	NA	10	TGCAGCGTTCGAGAAGAGACCCAGTACTTC	CSVREETQYF
TRBJ2-5	TRBV5-6	NA	NA	13	TGTGCCAGCAGTCGGGACATCCAAGAGACCCAGTACTTC	CASSRDIQETQYF
TRBJ1-1	TRBV6-6	NA	NA	13	TGTGCCAGCAGTTACTCAAATTCGGTTGAAGCTTTCTTT	CASSYSNSVEAFF
TRBJ1-2	TRBV5-6	NA	NA	13	TGTGCCAGCAGCTTGAGCGAGAACTATGGCTACACCTTC	CASSLSENYGYTF
TRBJ1-1	TRBV19	NA	NA	12	TGTGCCACCTCGGGGGGGATTTTTGAAGCTTTCTTT	CATSGGIFEAFF
TRBJ1-1	TRBV5-4	NA	NA	15	TGTGCCAGCAGCTTTTACGGGAGGGGAGACACTGAAGCTTTCTTT	CASSFYGRGDTEAFF
TRBJ2-1	TRBV10-2	NA	TRBD2	15	TGCGCCAGCACCCTACTAGCGGCCTCCTACAATGAGCAGTTCTTC	CASTLLAASYNEQFF
TRBJ2-7	TRBV11-2	NA	TRBD2	15	TGTGCCAGCAGCTCACCCGCGGCGGGAGTGTACGAGCAGTACTTC	CASSSPAAGVYEQYF
TRBJ1-1	TRBV2	NA	TRBD1	11	TGTGCCAGCAGGGGGACAGTTGAAGCTTTCTTT	CASRGTVEAFF
TRBJ2-5	TRBV6-5	NA	NA	13	TGTGCCAGCACCCCAGGCAGGGTAGAGACCCAGTACTTC	CASTPGRVETQYF
TRBJ2-1	TRBV5-1	NA	TRBD2	17	TGCGCCAGCAGCTCGGGGAGGGCCTCTGCTCTCTACAATGAGCAGTTCTTC	CASSSGRASALYNEQFF
TRBJ1-1	TRBV19	NA	NA	14	TGTGCCAGTAAGGCGGCGTGGGGGCGTACTGAAGCTTTCTTT	CASKAAWGRTEAFF
TRBJ1-1	TRBV29-1	NA	NA	11	TGCAGCGTTGCGGTGGAAGTGAGGGCTTTCTTT	CSVAVEVRAFF
TRBJ1-1	TRBV5-1	NA	NA	13	TGCGCCAGCCACAAACGGGGGGACACTGAAGCTTTCTTT	CASHKRGDTEAFF
TRBJ1-2	TRBV5-4	NA	NA	13	TGTGCCAGCAGCCCGGTAGGGGCAAATGGCTACACCTTC	CASSPVGANGYTF
TRBJ2-6	TRBV6-5	NA	NA	15	TGTGCCAGCAGTTACTTTAGCTCTGGGGCCAACGTCCTGACTTTC	CASSYFSSGANVLTF
TRBJ2-7	TRBV7-8	NA	NA	11	TGTGCCTCAGCCCAGGGTAACGAGCAGTACTTC	CASAQGNEQYF
TRBJ1-2	TRBV2	NA	NA	14	TGTGCCAGCAGTACAAGCAGCTCAGGGTTGGGCTACACCTTC	CASSTSSSGLGYTF
TRBJ2-3	TRBV6-5	NA	TRBD1	15	TGTGCCAGCAGTTACCAGAGAGGGGGCAAAGATACGCAGTATTTT	CASSYQRGGKDTQYF
TRBJ2-7	TRBV7-8	few	TRBD2	15	TGTGCCAGCAGCCTGACCGGGGGGAGCTCCTACGAGCAGTACTTC	CASSLTGGSSYEQYF
TRBJ2-7	TRBV28	NA	TRBD1	20	TGTGCCAGCAGTTTATGGCGGCAGTCCCGGGACAGGGAGAGAACCTACGAGCAGTACTTC	CASSLWRQSRDRERTYEQYF
TRBJ2-7	TRBV6-1	once	NA	12	TGTGCCAGCGGACACAGCTCCTACGAGCAGTACTTC	CASGHSSYEQYF
TRBJ2-7	TRBV29-1	NA	TRBD2	13	TGCAGCGCCGTAGGACTAGCGGACTACGAGCAGTACTTC	CSAVGLADYEQYF
TRBJ2-1	TRBV10-3	NA	TRBD2	15	TGTGCCATCAGCCAGACTAGCGGGAGAGGGAATGAGCAGTTCTTC	CAISQTSGRGNEQFF
TRBJ1-5	TRBV21-1	few	NA	14	TGTGCCAGCAGCAAAATTAGGGGGCGTCAGCCCCAGCATTTT	CASSKIRGRQPQHF
TRBJ2-1	TRBV10-3	NA	TRBD1	18	TGTGCCATCAGTGAGTCGATTTTGGGGCAGGGGGCATACAATGAGCAGTTCTTC	CAISESILGQGAYNEQFF
TRBJ1-4	TRBV19	NA	NA	15	TGTGCCAGTAGCTCTGGGGGGGGAAAGAATGAAAAACTGTTTTTT	CASSSGGGKNEKLFF
TRBJ2-5	TRBV10-2	NA	NA	14	TGCGCCAGCAGTGACTCGGGACTTCAAGAGACCCAGTACTTC	CASSDSGLQETQYF
TRBJ1-1	TRBV6-4	NA	NA	13	TGTGCCAGCAGTGCTGAGGTCGCGACTGAAGCTTTCTTT	CASSAEVATEAFF